The clone carrying this T cell receptor beta chain was observed at least ten times. Germline CDR1 MRHNA, CDR2 SNTAGT. The V gene end was trimmed by 0 bases and the J gene end by 6 bases; junction bases not matched to a gene: 2. The CDR3 length is 14 residues. The source of the sample is a study of neurological immune-mediated disorders. Using its own MiXCR run on the 5' RACE reads, TCRdb lists one record per CDR3 protein. The data show tens of thousands of distinct CDR3 sequences, 2% to 2.5% seen once. The receptor was derived from a man in his fifties with multiple sclerosis. V usage is TRBV6-4 and J usage is TRBJ2-1; 7 bases fit TRBD1. The sample comprised PBMCs. CDR3 nucleotide sequence: TGTGCCAGCAGTGACTCAGGGACAGCCAATGAGCAGTTCTTC. It specifies CASSDSGTANEQFF.